A selection of T cell receptor beta chains follows, all from one sample in a study of breast tumors, draining lymph nodes, adjacent tissues. TCRdb analysed the multiplex PCR reads with MiXCR anew, one entry per CDR3 protein. Of over 250,000 distinct CDR3 sequences in the sample, about 30% were seen once. The sample consisted of axillary lymph node tissue. These receptors were taken from a female donor with breast cancer. Some clones in this sample may be carry-over from other donors' samples. Both conserved end residues are part of each CDR3. The D gene is left open where the match is weak. Clone size, where shown, is once, few, many, or a class for clones that have expanded.

14	.	TRBV19	many	TRBJ1-6	TGTGCCAGTAGTATAGGCGTGAATAATTCACCCCTCCACTTT	CASSIGVNNSPLHF
16	TRBD2	TRBV6-4	once	TRBJ2-1	TGTGCCAGCAGTGACTCGGCGCGGGAGGGGTACAATGAGCAGTTCTTC	CASSDSAREGYNEQFF
13	.	TRBV7-8	few	TRBJ1-1	TGTGCCAGCAGCTCCCGGGAAGTGTCTGAAGCTTTCTTT	CASSSREVSEAFF
15	TRBD1	TRBV6-1	.	TRBJ1-5	TGTGCCAGCAGTGAGCAGGGGGCTGAAGGTCAGCCCCAGCATTTT	CASSEQGAEGQPQHF
15	TRBD1	TRBV7-9	many	TRBJ2-7	TGTGCCAGCACCCGCACCGGGACAGGGGCCTACGAGCAGTACTTC	CASTRTGTGAYEQYF
13	.	TRBV12-3/TRBV12-4	many	TRBJ1-4	TGTGCCAGCAGTTTAAATCAGGGCGGAAAACTGTTTTTT	CASSLNQGGKLFF
15	TRBD1	TRBV7-9	.	TRBJ1-2	TGTGCCAGCAGCCAGCAGCGCAGGGGGCTCTATGGCTACACCTTC	CASSQQRRGLYGYTF
15	.	TRBV7-9	many	TRBJ1-5	TGTGCCAGCAGCTTAGCGGGCGGGGAGGGTCAGCCCCAGCATTTT	CASSLAGGEGQPQHF
15	.	TRBV3-1	few	TRBJ2-1	TGTGCCAGCAGCCAAGGTGGTTTGATGGCCAATGAGCAGTTCTTC	CASSQGGLMANEQFF
14	TRBD1	TRBV2	many	TRBJ1-2	TGTGCCAGCAATGTAGGGACAGGACAGGGTGGCTACACCTTC	CASNVGTGQGGYTF
12	TRBD2	TRBV20-1	many	TRBJ2-5	TGCAGTGCTCAGGCGGGAGTGGAGACCCAGTACTTC	CSAQAGVETQYF
14	TRBD2	TRBV11-1	many	TRBJ2-5	TGTGCCAGCAGCTTAGCGGAGGGAGGGTGGACCCAGTACTTC	CASSLAEGGWTQYF
18	TRBD1	TRBV4-2	many	TRBJ1-4	TGTGCCAGCAGCCAAGATGATCCCCGGGACAGGGATAATGAAAAACTGTTTTTT	CASSQDDPRDRDNEKLFF
20	.	TRBV6-5	.	TRBJ2-7	TGTGCCAGCAGCCGACCGCCGGGACAGGCAGCACTAGCGCCAACCTACGAGCAGTACTTC	CASSRPPGQAALAPTYEQYF
14	.	TRBV2	once	TRBJ1-2	TGTGCCAGCAACCTTCGATCCGAAGGCTATGGCTACACCTTC	CASNLRSEGYGYTF